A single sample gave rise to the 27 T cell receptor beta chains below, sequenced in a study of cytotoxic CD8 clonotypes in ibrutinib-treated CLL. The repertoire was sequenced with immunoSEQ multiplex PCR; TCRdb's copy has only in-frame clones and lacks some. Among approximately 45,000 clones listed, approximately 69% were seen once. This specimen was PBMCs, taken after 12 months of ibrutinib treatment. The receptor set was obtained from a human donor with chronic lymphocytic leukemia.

CDR3 in amino acids: CASSLGSSHYGYTF. CDR3 in DNA: TGTGCCAGCAGCTTAGGATCGTCGCACTATGGCTACACCTTC. This chain uses TRBV7-8 with TRBJ1-2; no definite D call. V lost 1 base to trimming and J lost 3 bases, with 9 bases between them. The CDR3 contains 14 residues. CDR1 is SGHVS and CDR2 is FQNEAQ in the germline V gene.

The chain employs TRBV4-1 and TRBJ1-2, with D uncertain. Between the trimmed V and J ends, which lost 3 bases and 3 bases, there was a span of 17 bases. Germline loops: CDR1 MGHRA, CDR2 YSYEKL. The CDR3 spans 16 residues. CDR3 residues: CASSHPNRHPDYGYTF. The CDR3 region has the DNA TGCGCCAGCAGCCACCCCAATAGACACCCCGACTATGGCTACACCTTC.

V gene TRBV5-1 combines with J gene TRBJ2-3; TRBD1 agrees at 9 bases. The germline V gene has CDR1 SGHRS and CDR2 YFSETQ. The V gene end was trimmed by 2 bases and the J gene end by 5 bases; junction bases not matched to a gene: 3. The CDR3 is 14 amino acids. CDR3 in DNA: TGCGCCAGCAGCTTACAGGGGGCCGAAGATACGCAGTATTTT. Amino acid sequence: CASSLQGAEDTQYF.

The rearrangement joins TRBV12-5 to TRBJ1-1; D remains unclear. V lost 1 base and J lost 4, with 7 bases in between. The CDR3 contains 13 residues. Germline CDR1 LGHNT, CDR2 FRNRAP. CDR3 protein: CASGLGAGTEAFF. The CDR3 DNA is TGTGCTAGTGGTTTGGGGGCTGGCACTGAAGCTTTCTTT.

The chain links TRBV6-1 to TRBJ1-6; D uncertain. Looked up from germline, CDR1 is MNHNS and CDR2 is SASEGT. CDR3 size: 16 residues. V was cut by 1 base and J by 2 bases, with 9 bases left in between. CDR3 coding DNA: TGTGCCAGCAGTGAAGTTGGAAGCGCCTATAATTCACCCCTCCACTTT. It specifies CASSEVGSAYNSPLHF.

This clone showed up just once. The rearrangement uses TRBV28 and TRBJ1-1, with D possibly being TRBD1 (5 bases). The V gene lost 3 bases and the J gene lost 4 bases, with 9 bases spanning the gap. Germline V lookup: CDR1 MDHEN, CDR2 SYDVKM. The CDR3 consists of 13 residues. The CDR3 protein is CASSFPRVTEAFF. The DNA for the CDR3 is TGTGCCAGCAGTTTCCCCAGGGTCACTGAAGCTTTCTTT.

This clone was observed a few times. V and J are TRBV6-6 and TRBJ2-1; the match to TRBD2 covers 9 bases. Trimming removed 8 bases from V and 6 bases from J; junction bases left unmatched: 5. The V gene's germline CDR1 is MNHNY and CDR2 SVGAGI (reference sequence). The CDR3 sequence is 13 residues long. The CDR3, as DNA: TGTGCCAGCCAAGCGGGGGGCCTCAATGAGCAGTTCTTC. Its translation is CASQAGGLNEQFF.

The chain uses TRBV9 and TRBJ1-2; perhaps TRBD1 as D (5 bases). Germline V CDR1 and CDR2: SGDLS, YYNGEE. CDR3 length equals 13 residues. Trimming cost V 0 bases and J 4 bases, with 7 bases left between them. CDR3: CASSVEGFYGYTF. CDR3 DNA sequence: TGTGCCAGCAGCGTAGAGGGGTTCTATGGCTACACCTTC.

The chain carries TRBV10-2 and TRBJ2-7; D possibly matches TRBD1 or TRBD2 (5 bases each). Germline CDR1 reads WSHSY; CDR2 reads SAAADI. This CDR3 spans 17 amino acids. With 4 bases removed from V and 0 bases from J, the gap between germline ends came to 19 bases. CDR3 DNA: TGCGCCAGCAGTGTGTACTCCGGGACGGATTACTCCTACGAGCAGTACTTC. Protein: CASSVYSGTDYSYEQYF.

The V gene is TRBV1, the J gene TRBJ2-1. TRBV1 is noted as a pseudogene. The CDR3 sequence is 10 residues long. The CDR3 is CTSIPGPQFF. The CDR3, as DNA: TGCACCAGCATACCGGGACCACAGTTCTTC.

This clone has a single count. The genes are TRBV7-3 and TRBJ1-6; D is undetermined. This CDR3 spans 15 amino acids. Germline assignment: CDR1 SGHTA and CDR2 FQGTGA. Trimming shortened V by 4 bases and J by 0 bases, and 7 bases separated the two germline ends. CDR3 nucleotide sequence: TGTGCCAGCAGCTCCACCGGCTCCTATAATTCACCCCTCCACTTT. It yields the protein CASSSTGSYNSPLHF.

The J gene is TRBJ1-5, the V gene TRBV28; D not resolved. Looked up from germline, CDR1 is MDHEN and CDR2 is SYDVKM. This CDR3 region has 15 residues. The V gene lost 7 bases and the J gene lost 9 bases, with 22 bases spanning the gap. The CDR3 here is CASNSPRPSPGPQHF. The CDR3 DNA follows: TGTGCCAGCAATTCCCCCAGACCTTCTCCGGGGCCCCAGCATTTT.

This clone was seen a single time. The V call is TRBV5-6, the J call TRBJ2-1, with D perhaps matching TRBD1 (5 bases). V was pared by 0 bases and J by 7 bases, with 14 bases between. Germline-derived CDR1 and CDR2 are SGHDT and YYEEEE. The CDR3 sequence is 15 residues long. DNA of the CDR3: TGTGCCAGCAGCTTGGACAGGACGTTTGGTAATGAGCAGTTCTTC. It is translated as CASSLDRTFGNEQFF.

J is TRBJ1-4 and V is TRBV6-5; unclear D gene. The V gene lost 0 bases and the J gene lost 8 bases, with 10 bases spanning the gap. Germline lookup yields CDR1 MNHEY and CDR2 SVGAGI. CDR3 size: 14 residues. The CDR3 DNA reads TGTGCCAGCAGTTACTCTGGGGTGGAGGAAAAACTGTTTTTT. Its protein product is CASSYSGVEEKLFF.

CDR3 amino acids: CASSPKGGETYNEQFF. Written as DNA, the CDR3 is TGTGCCAGCAGCCCAAAAGGCGGGGAAACCTACAATGAGCAGTTCTTC. The chain carries TRBV5-4 and TRBJ2-1, with D perhaps TRBD2 (6 bases). Trimming removed 4 bases from V and 2 bases from J, with 16 bases in between. The CDR3 has 16 residues. CDR1 is SGHNT, CDR2 YYREEE, per germline (reference sequence).

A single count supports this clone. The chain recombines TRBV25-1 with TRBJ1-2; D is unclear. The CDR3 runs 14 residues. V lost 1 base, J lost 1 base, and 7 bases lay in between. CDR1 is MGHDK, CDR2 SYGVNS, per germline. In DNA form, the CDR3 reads TGTGCCAGCAGTGAATTCGGGATTAACTATGGCTACACCTTC. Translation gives CASSEFGINYGYTF.

CDR3 coding DNA: TGTGCCAGCAGTTTGGGACAGGGAAGGCAGCCCCAGCATTTT. Amino acids: CASSLGQGRQPQHF. This chain joins TRBV6-5 and TRBJ1-5, with 9 bases fitting TRBD1. V was pared by 4 bases and J by 7 bases, with 5 bases of the junction left unmatched. Germline CDR1 MNHEY, CDR2 SVGAGI. The CDR3 contains 14 residues.

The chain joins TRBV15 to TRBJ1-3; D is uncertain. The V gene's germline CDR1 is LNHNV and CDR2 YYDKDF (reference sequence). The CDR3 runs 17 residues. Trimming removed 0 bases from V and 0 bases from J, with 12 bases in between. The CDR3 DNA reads TGTGCCACCAGCAGAGAAATAGGCATGAACTCTGGAAACACCATATATTTT. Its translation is CATSREIGMNSGNTIYF.

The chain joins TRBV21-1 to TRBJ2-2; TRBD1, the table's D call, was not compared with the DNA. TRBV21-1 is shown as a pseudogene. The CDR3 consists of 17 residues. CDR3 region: CASSKGQVGSSTGELFF. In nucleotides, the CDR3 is TGTGCCAGCAGCAAAGGACAAGTCGGATCGAGCACCGGGGAGCTGTTTTTT.

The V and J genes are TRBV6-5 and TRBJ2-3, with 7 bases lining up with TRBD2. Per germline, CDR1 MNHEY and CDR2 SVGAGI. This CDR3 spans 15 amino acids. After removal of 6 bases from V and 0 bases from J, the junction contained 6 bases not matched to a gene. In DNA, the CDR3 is TGTGCCAGCAGCCCCCAGCGGGGAAGCACAGATACGCAGTATTTT. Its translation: CASSPQRGSTDTQYF.

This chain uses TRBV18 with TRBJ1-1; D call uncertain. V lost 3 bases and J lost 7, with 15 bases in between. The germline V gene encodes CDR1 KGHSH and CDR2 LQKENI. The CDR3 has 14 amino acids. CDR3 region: CASSPDTGWIEAFF. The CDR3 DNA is TGTGCCAGCTCACCTGACACTGGTTGGATTGAAGCTTTCTTT.

CDR3 protein: CASSGGQNTDTQYF. DNA of the CDR3: TGCGCCAGCAGCGGGGGACAGAACACAGATACGCAGTATTTT. This chain uses TRBV5-1 with TRBJ2-3, with 7 bases matching TRBD1. The germline V gene has CDR1 SGHRS and CDR2 YFSETQ. The CDR3 has 14 residues. J was trimmed by 2 bases and V by 4 bases; bases with no gene match: 4.

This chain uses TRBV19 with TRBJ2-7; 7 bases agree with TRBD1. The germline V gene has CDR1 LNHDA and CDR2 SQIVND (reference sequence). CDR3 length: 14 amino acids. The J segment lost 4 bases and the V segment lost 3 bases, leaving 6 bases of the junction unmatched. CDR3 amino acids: CASSMTGIIYEQYF. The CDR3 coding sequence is TGTGCCAGTAGTATGACAGGGATAATATACGAGCAGTACTTC. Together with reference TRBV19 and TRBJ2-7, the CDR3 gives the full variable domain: DGGITQSPKYLFRKEGQNVTLSCEQNLNHDAMYWYRQDPGQGLRLIYYSQIVNDFQKGDIAEGYSVSREKKESFPLTVTSAQKNPTAFYLCASSMTGIIYEQYFGPGTRLTVT.

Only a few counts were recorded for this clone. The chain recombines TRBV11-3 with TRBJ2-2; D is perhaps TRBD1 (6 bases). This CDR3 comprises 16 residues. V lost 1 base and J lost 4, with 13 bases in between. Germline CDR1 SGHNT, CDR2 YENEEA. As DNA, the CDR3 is TGTGCCAGCAGCTTAGCCGATACAGGGTCCACCGGGGAGCTGTTTTTT. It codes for CASSLADTGSTGELFF.

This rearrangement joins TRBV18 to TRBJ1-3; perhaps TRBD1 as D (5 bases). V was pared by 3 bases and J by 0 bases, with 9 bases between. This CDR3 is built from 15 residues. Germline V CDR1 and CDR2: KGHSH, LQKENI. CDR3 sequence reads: CASSPDISSGNTIYF. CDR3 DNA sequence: TGTGCCAGCTCACCGGACATCTCCTCTGGAAACACCATATATTTT. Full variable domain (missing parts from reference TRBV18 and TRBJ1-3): NAGVMQNPRHLVRRRGQEARLRCSPMKGHSHVYWYRQLPEEGLKFMVYLQKENIIDESGMPKERFSAEFPKEGPSILRIQQVVRGDSAAYFCASSPDISSGNTIYFGEGSWLTVV.

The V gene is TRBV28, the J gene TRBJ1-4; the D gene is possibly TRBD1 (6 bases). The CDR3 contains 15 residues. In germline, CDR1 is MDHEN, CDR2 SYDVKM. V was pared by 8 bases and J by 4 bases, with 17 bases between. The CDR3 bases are TGTGCCAGCCGGGACACCTCCTTACATAATGAAAAACTGTTTTTT. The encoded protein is CASRDTSLHNEKLFF. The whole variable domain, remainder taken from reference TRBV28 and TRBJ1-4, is DVKVTQSSRYLVKRTGEKVFLECVQDMDHENMFWYRQDPGLGLRLIYFSYDVKMKEKGDIPEGYSVSREKKERFSLILESASTNQTSMYLCASRDTSLHNEKLFFGSGTQLSVL.

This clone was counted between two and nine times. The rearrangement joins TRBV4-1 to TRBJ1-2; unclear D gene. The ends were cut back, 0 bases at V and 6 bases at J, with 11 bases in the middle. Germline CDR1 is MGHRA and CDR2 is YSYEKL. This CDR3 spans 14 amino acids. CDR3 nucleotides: TGCGCCAGCAGCCAAGATAAAGGGATTCATGGCTACACCTTC. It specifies CASSQDKGIHGYTF.